These 27 T cell receptor beta chains share one sample of origin, sequenced in a study of cytomegalovirus exposure and HLA in healthy donors. The repertoire was sequenced with immunoSEQ multiplex PCR; TCRdb's copy has only in-frame clones and lacks some. The repertoire includes approximately 220,000 clones, around nine tenths of them detected once, and 2.6% sits in the top ten. Sequenced input: PBMCs. The origin of the receptors is a man aged 18 to 35 in good health and CMV-seronegative.

The chain joins TRBV7-8 to TRBJ1-2; 10 bases map to TRBD1. From germline, CDR1 is SGHVS and CDR2 FQNEAQ. This CDR3 is built from 14 residues. Trimming removed 7 bases from V and 8 bases from J; junction bases left unmatched: 10. The chain's CDR3 is CASNSGQGLAGYTF. The CDR3 coding sequence is TGTGCCAGCAATTCGGGACAGGGGCTGGCCGGCTACACCTTC.

The chain combines TRBV7-8 with TRBJ1-3, with unresolved D. The CDR3 is 15 residues long. V was trimmed by 7 bases and J by 0 bases, leaving 13 bases between them. Germline V gives CDR1 SGHVS, CDR2 FQNEAQ. Here the CDR3 reads CASTTLGDSGNTIYF. The CDR3 DNA follows: TGTGCCAGCACCACACTCGGGGACTCTGGAAACACCATATATTTT.

V gene TRBV9 combines with J gene TRBJ2-7; D may be TRBD1 (5 bases). Per the germline V gene, CDR1 is SGDLS and CDR2 is YYNGEE. Trimming took 0 bases from V and 7 from J, leaving 23 bases between them. CDR3 size: 17 residues. CDR3 amino acids: CASSVEAASRGRKEQYF. CDR3 bases: TGTGCCAGCAGCGTAGAGGCTGCCTCTAGGGGCCGAAAAGAGCAGTACTTC. The full variable domain, with the rest looked up from reference TRBV9 and TRBJ2-7, is DSGVTQTPKHLITATGQRVTLRCSPRSGDLSVYWYQQSLDQGLQFLIQYYNGEERAKGNILERFSAQQFPDLHSELNLSSLELGDSALYFCASSVEAASRGRKEQYFGPGTRLTVT.

The chain combines TRBV18 with TRBJ1-6, with D unclear. The germline V gene encodes CDR1 KGHSH and CDR2 LQKENI. This CDR3 spans 16 amino acids. V gave up 4 bases and J gave up 7 bases, with 17 bases separating them. The CDR3 DNA is TGTGCCAGCTCACTAGTCTTCGACGGAGGAAATTCACCCCTCCACTTT. Protein product: CASSLVFDGGNSPLHF.

The rearrangement joins TRBV29-1 to TRBJ2-2; D remains ambiguous. V was shortened by 7 bases and J by 2 bases, with 5 bases between the two germline ends. Germline assignment: CDR1 SQVTM and CDR2 ANQGSEA. The CDR3 runs 11 residues. The CDR3, as DNA: TGCAGCGCTATCAACACCGGGGAGCTGTTTTTT. It encodes CSAINTGELFF.

The rearrangement uses TRBV5-1 and TRBJ1-6, with 10 nucleotides matching TRBD1. This CDR3 is 15 amino acids long. Germline-derived CDR1 and CDR2 are SGHRS and YFSETQ. J was trimmed by 3 bases and V by 4 bases; bases with no gene match: 1. In nucleotides, the CDR3 is TGCGCCAGCAGCGGACAGGGGGACTATAATTCACCCCTCCACTTT. The encoded protein is CASSGQGDYNSPLHF.

Here the CDR3 DNA reads TGCGCCAGCAGCCAAGCATGGGACATAGGGGGCATGAATGAGCAGTTCTTC. Its protein is CASSQAWDIGGMNEQFF. The chain carries TRBV4-1 and TRBJ2-1, with TRBD1 matching 7 bases. The germline V gene has CDR1 MGHRA and CDR2 YSYEKL. J was trimmed by 7 bases and V by 1 base; bases with no gene match: 13. This CDR3 contains 17 residues.

CDR3 in amino acids: CSVRGGLGEQYF. Written as DNA, the CDR3 is TGCAGCGTTAGGGGGGGGCTAGGTGAGCAGTACTTC. V gene TRBV29-1 combines with J gene TRBJ2-7, with D perhaps TRBD2 (7 bases). The CDR3 is 12 residues long. V lost 5 bases and J lost 7, with 15 bases in between. The germline V gene encodes CDR1 SQVTM and CDR2 ANQGSEA.

This clone was seen a single time. The chain links TRBV18 to TRBJ2-7; D may be TRBD2 (6 bases). Germline V lookup: CDR1 KGHSH, CDR2 LQKENI. V lost 5 bases and J lost 2, with 16 bases in between. The CDR3 loop spans 15 amino acids. The CDR3 region has the DNA TGTGCCAGCTCAGCCGCGGCTACTAGCCCCTACGAGCAGTACTTC. Translated, it gives CASSAAATSPYEQYF.

The rearrangement uses TRBV11-2 and TRBJ2-1, with D hard to call. Germline CDR1 is SGHAT and CDR2 is FQNNGV. The CDR3 is 12 residues long. Trimming took 1 base from V and 10 from J, leaving 8 bases between them. The CDR3 DNA is TGTGCCAGCAGCTTAGGAGTAGAGGAGCAGTTCTTC. Its protein is CASSLGVEEQFF.

The chain is built from TRBV6-5 and TRBJ1-3; D gene unclear. Trimming left V 0 bases short and J 4 bases short, with 7 bases between. Looked up from germline, CDR1 is MNHEY and CDR2 is SVGAGI. The CDR3 consists of 14 residues. The CDR3 is CASSYSLRGNTIYF. For the CDR3, the DNA is TGTGCCAGCAGTTACTCCCTACGGGGAAACACCATATATTTT.

The V call is TRBV7-2, the J call TRBJ2-1, with 7 positions matching TRBD2. Germline CDR1 is SGHTA and CDR2 is FQGNSA. Losses at the gene ends were 0 bases for V and 7 bases for J; bases not matched to a gene: 6. This CDR3 is built from 15 residues. CDR3 amino acids: CASSLAAGVMNEQFF. The CDR3 bases are TGTGCCAGCAGCTTAGCGGCGGGAGTTATGAATGAGCAGTTCTTC.

The V call is TRBV5-1, the J call TRBJ2-1; 7 positions match TRBD2. The germline V gene encodes CDR1 SGHRS and CDR2 YFSETQ. The CDR3 is made up of 13 amino acids. Trimming took 7 bases from V and 8 from J; bases not matched to a gene: 9. The CDR3 DNA sequence: TGCGCCAGCGGGAGGGCCGTATTCGATGAGCAGTTCTTC. Protein product: CASGRAVFDEQFF.

This chain uses TRBV19 with TRBJ2-1; 13 nucleotides align to TRBD2. After removal of 6 bases from V and 5 bases from J, the junction contained 1 base not matched to a gene. The CDR3 sequence is 14 residues long. Germline V gene lookup returns CDR1 LNHDA and CDR2 SQIVND (reference sequence). CDR3 DNA sequence: TGTGCCAGTAGGGGACTAGCGGGAAACAATGAGCAGTTCTTC. This encodes CASRGLAGNNEQFF.

The chain employs TRBV28 and TRBJ1-2, with 10 bases fitting TRBD1. The V segment lost 3 bases and the J segment 7 bases; nucleotides outside the gene matches: 2. Germline V lookup: CDR1 MDHEN, CDR2 SYDVKM. CDR3 length: 13 amino acids. The CDR3 DNA is TGTGCCAGCAGTTTGACAGGGGGCTTTGGCTACACCTTC. This encodes CASSLTGGFGYTF.

The CDR3 coding sequence is TGTGCCAGCAGTTCAGTAAATGGCTACACCTTC. It encodes CASSSVNGYTF. This chain uses TRBV28 with TRBJ1-2; no clear D. Germline values: CDR1 MDHEN, CDR2 SYDVKM. This CDR3 region has 11 residues. V lost 4 bases to trimming and J lost 6 bases, with 6 bases between them.

This chain uses TRBV28 with TRBJ1-4; maybe TRBD1 (6 bases). CDR1 and CDR2 (germline): MDHEN, SYDVKM. This CDR3 is 16 amino acids long. Trimming took off 6 bases at V and 7 bases at J, with 21 bases between the two ends. CDR3 sequence (DNA): TGTGCCAGCAGCTCCGCTCACAGGGCAGTAGGTGAAAAACTGTTTTTT. Translating it yields CASSSAHRAVGEKLFF.

This clone was seen a handful of times. This chain joins TRBV2 and TRBJ2-2; 8 bases are shared with TRBD1. V shed 8 bases, J shed 4 bases, and the junction held 6 bases outside the gene matches. Germline assignment: CDR1 SNHLY and CDR2 FYNNEI. This CDR3 has 14 amino acids. CDR3 residues: CASGQGAITGELFF. DNA for the CDR3: TGTGCCAGCGGGCAGGGGGCGATCACCGGGGAGCTGTTTTTT.

This clone came up a few times. The V and J genes are TRBV4-2 and TRBJ2-2; possible D gene TRBD1, 5 bases. V lost 2 bases to trimming and J lost 6 bases, with 10 bases between them. The CDR3 runs to 14 residues. Germline V gene data show CDR1 as LGHNA and CDR2 as YNFKEQ. This CDR3 reads CASSQSQGAGELFF. CDR3 bases: TGTGCCAGCAGCCAAAGCCAGGGCGCCGGGGAGCTGTTTTTT.

This rearrangement joins TRBV27 to TRBJ2-7; D is ambiguous. The germline gives CDR1 MNHEY, CDR2 SMNVEV (reference sequence). V shed 4 bases and J shed 2 bases, with 12 bases lying between them. This CDR3 is built from 14 residues. The CDR3 DNA sequence: TGTGCCAGCAGTTACCTAGGAAAGGCCTACGAGCAGTACTTC. This sequence encodes CASSYLGKAYEQYF.

V gene TRBV29-1 combines with J gene TRBJ1-2; D uncertain. The germline V gene encodes CDR1 SQVTM and CDR2 ANQGSEA. This CDR3 has 10 residues. The V end lost 5 bases, the J end lost 6 bases, and 7 bases lay between the germline ends. CDR3 coding DNA: TGCAGCGTTCACGAGGATGGCTACACCTTC. This codes for CSVHEDGYTF.

The chain combines TRBV7-2 with TRBJ2-1, with TRBD2 as a possible D gene (6 bases). Trimming left V 1 base short and J 2 bases short, with 12 bases between. The germline CDR1 and CDR2 sequences are SGHTA and FQGNSA. This CDR3 has 16 residues. The CDR3 nucleotides read TGTGCCAGCAGCTTAGGGGGCGGGGCCACCTACAATGAGCAGTTCTTC. Protein: CASSLGGGATYNEQFF. Supplemented by reference TRBV7-2 and TRBJ2-1, the full variable domain reads GAGVSQSPSNKVTEKGKDVELRCDPISGHTALYWYRQSLGQGLEFLIYFQGNSAPDKSGLPSDRFSAERTGGSVSTLTIQRTQQEDSAVYLCASSLGGGATYNEQFFGPGTRLTVL.

J is TRBJ2-1 and V is TRBV5-4; 7 nucleotides match TRBD1. With V trimmed by 0 bases and J by 7 bases, 4 bases remained unmatched. The germline V gene encodes CDR1 SGHNT and CDR2 YYREEE (reference sequence). The CDR3 is 14 residues long. The CDR3 protein is CASSLGTGDNEQFF. CDR3 bases: TGTGCCAGCAGCTTGGGTACAGGGGATAATGAGCAGTTCTTC.

The rearrangement links TRBV7-2 to TRBJ1-6; no reliable D call. Germline CDR1 is SGHTA and CDR2 is FQGNSA. The germline V and J ends were trimmed by 3 bases and 4 bases, with 10 bases remaining between them. This CDR3 spans 15 amino acids. The CDR3 sequence is CASSLLNSYNSPLHF. The CDR3 bases are TGTGCCAGCAGCTTGCTGAACTCGTATAATTCACCCCTCCACTTT.

Points on this clone: The junction and the germline gene differ at one end; a read error may be behind it. The chain combines TRBV27 with TRBJ1-4; D perhaps matches TRBD1 (5 bases). The CDR3 runs 16 residues. Germline-derived CDR1 and CDR2 are MNHEY and SMNVEV (reference sequence). The CDR3: CASSVSQGHLMKKLFF. CDR3 nucleotides: TGTGCCAGCAGTGTATCTCAGGGTCACCTAATGAAGAAACTGTTTTTT.

This clone appeared a single time. The V gene is TRBV10-2, the J gene TRBJ2-2; D is unclear. The CDR3 has 15 residues. The germline V gene has CDR1 WSHSY and CDR2 SAAADI. V lost 5 bases, J lost 0 bases, and 10 bases lay in between. DNA of the CDR3: TGCGCCAGCAGTATCCTACCTCCGAACACCGGGGAGCTGTTTTTT. Protein: CASSILPPNTGELFF.

This chain uses TRBV6-5 with TRBJ2-7; TRBD1 matches at 7 bases. The CDR3 consists of 15 residues. Germline V CDR1 and CDR2: MNHEY, SVGAGI. V was clipped by 1 base and J by 2 bases; unmatched bases: 5. In DNA, the CDR3 is TGTGCCAGCAGTTACTACTCGGGACAGACCTACGAGCAGTACTTC. Translated: CASSYYSGQTYEQYF.